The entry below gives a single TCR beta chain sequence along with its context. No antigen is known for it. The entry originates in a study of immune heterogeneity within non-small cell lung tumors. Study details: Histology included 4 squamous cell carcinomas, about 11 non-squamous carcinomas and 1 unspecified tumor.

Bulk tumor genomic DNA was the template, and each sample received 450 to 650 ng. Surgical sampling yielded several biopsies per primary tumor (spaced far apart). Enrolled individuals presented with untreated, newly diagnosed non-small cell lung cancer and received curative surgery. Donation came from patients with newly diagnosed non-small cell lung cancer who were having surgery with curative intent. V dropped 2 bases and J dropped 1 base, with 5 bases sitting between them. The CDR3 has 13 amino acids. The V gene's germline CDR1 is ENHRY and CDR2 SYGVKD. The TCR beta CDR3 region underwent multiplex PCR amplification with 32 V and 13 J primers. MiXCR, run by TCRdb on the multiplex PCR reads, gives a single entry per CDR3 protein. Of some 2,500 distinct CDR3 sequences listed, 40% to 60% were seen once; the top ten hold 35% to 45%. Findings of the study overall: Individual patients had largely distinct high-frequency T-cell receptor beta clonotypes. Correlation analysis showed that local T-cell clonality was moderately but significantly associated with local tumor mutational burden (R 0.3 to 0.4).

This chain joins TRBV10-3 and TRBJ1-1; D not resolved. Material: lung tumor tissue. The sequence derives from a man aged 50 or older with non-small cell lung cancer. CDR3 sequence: CAISETGNTEAFF. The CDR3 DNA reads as TGTGCCATCAGTGAGACCGGGAACACTGAAGCTTTCTTT.